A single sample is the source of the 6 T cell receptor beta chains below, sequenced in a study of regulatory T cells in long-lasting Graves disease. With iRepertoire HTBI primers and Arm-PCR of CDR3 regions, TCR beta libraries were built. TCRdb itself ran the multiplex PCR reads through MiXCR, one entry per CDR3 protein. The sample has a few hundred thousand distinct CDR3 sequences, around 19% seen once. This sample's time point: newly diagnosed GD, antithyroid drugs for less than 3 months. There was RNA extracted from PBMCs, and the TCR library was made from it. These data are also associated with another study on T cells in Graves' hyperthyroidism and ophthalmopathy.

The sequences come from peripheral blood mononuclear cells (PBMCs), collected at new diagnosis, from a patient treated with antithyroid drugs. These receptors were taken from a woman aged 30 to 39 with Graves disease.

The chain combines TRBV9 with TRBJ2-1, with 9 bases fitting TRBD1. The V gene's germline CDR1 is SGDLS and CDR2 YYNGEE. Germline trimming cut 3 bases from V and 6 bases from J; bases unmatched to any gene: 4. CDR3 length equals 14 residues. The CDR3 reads CASSEDRGRNEQFF. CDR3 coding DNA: TGTGCCAGCAGCGAGGACAGGGGCCGCAATGAGCAGTTCTTC.

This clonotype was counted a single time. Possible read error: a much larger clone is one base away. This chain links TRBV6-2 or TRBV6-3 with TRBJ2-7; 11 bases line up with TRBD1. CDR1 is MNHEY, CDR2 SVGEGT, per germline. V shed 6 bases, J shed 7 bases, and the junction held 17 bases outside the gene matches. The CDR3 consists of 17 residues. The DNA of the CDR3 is TGTGCCAGCAGGGTACCACCCGGGACAGGGGGAACGGATGAGCAGTACTTC. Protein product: CASRVPPGTGGTDEQYF.

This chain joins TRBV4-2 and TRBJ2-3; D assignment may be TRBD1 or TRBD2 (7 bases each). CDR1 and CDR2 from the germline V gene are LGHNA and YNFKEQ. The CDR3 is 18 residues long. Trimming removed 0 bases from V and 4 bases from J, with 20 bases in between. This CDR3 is CASSQDGPTGRVADTQYF. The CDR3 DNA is TGTGCCAGCAGCCAAGACGGACCGACAGGGAGGGTTGCAGATACGCAGTATTTT.

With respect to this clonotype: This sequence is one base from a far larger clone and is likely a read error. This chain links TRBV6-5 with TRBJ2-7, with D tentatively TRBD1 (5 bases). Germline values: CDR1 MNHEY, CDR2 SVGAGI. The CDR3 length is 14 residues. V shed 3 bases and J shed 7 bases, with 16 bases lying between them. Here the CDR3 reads CASSYQGPYNEQYF. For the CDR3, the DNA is TGTGCCAGCAGTTATCAGGGTCCCTACAATGAGCAGTACTTC.

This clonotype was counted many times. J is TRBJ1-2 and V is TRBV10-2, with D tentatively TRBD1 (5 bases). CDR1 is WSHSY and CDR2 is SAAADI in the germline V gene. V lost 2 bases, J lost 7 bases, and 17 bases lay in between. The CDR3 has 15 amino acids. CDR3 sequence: CASSEDGTGRGGYTF. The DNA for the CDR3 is TGCGCCAGCAGTGAGGATGGGACGGGCCGTGGTGGCTACACCTTC.

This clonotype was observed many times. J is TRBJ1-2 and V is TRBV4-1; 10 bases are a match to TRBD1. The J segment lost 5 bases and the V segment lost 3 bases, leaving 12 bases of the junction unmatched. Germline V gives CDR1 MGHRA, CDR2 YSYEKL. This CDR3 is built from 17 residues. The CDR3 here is CASSQPGTGERWYGYTF. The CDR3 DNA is TGCGCCAGCAGCCAGCCCGGGACAGGGGAGAGGTGGTATGGCTACACCTTC.